Listed here is a single T cell receptor (beta chain). The antigen remains unidentified. The data derive from a study of cytomegalovirus exposure and HLA in healthy donors. Findings and caveats of the study: It was reported in a later analysis that an Asian-associated ancestry cluster showed fewer N-insertions than the 666-donor mean. Usually a TCR sequence was rare, but some public TCRs were found in many donors. Using a false discovery rate of 0.05, a later analysis showed that roughly 16,000 TCR beta sequences were associated with HLA alleles.

Primers included in the PCR were 60 Vbeta and 13 Jbeta primers. Produced via immunoSEQ multiplex PCR; TCRdb's table is partial and in-frame only. Found here are some 97,000 clones, 79% of them singletons; the top ten hold approximately 3.7%. CDR3 length: 16 residues. Germline V CDR1 and CDR2: SNHLY, FYNNEI. Between the trimmed V and J ends, which lost 2 bases and 3 bases, there was a span of 16 bases. This clonotype was sampled from a female donor in good health and CMV-seropositive. This chain links TRBV2 with TRBJ1-1, with D uncertain. The sequencing input was PBMCs. CDR3 region: CASSEYQITHDTEAFF. CDR3 nucleotides: TGTGCCAGCAGTGAATATCAGATCACACACGACACTGAAGCTTTCTTT. The whole variable domain, remainder taken from reference TRBV2 and TRBJ1-1, is EPEVTQTPSHQVTQMGQEVILRCVPISNHLYFYWYRQILGQKVEFLVSFYNNEISEKSEIFDDQFSVERPDGSNFTLKIRSTKLEDSAMYFCASSEYQITHDTEAFFGQGTRLTVV.